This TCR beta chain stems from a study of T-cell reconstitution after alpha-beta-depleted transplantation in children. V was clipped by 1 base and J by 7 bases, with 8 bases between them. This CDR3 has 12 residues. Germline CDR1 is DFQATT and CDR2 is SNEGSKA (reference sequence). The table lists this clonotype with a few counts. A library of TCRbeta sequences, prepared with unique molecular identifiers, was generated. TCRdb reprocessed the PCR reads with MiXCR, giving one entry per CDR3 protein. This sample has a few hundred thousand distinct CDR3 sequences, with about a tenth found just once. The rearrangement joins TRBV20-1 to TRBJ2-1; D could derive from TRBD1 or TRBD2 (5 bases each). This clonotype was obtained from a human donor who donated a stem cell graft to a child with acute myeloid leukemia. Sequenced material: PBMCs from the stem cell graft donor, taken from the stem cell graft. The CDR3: CSARAWGNEQFF. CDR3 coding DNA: TGCAGTGCTAGAGCCTGGGGGAATGAGCAGTTCTTC.